The 30 T cell receptor beta chains in this list originate from one sample, sequenced in a study of T cells in Graves' hyperthyroidism and ophthalmopathy. TCR beta CDR3 regions were amplified from RNA. The TCR CDR3 first-round RT-PCR relied on the HTBI primer set. A single record per CDR3 protein comes from TCRdb applying MiXCR to the multiplex PCR reads. The data contain 50,000 to 75,000 distinct CDR3 sequences, 40% to 55% of them seen just once; the ten biggest clones take up under 15%. The source material was blood. Receptor source: a woman in her thirties with Graves' ophthalmopathy.

This clonotype was recorded at least ten times. This chain joins TRBV5-6 and TRBJ2-3; 8 positions match TRBD1. The J segment lost 3 bases and the V segment lost 3 bases, leaving 6 bases of the junction unmatched. The CDR3 is 15 amino acids. Germline CDR1 SGHDT, CDR2 YYEEEE. For the CDR3, the DNA is TGTGCCAGCAGCTCAGGACAGGGCGGGACAGATACGCAGTATTTT. It translates to CASSSGQGGTDTQYF.

The chain employs TRBV7-4 and TRBJ2-2, with D maybe TRBD2 (5 bases). Per the germline V gene, CDR1 is SGHVT and CDR2 is SQSDAQ. This CDR3 is 14 amino acids long. Trimming cost V 4 bases and J 8 bases, with 14 bases left between them. CDR3 DNA sequence: TGTGCCAGCAGCTCCAACCCCAGAGGGGGGGAGCTGTTTTTT. This codes for CASSSNPRGGELFF.

Comments on this clonotype: A read error is likely, as this CDR3 ends without the conserved phenylalanine or tryptophan. The limits of the CDR3 on the DNA are not certain, so only TCRdb's listed CDR3 is given. The chain combines TRBV10-2 with TRBJ1-6. The CDR3 length equals 9 residues, ends included. Germline V lookup: CDR1 WSHSY, CDR2 SAAADI. The CDR3 loop is CASSELHTS.

The chain employs TRBV29-1 and TRBJ2-5; TRBD1 matches 7 bases. CDR3 length equals 11 residues. Germline V gene sequence: CDR1 SQVTM, CDR2 ANQGSEA. The CDR3 DNA sequence: TGCGACTTAGGGGGCGCAGAGACCCAGTACTTC. This encodes CDLGGAETQYF.

This clonotype has a count of ten or more. The J gene is TRBJ1-2, the V gene TRBV2; D is unclear. CDR1 SNHLY and CDR2 FYNNEI come from the germline V gene. The V gene lost 3 bases and the J gene lost 2 bases, with 13 bases spanning the gap. This CDR3 is 15 amino acids long. DNA for the CDR3: TGTGCCAGCAGTGAGGAGAGGCAGCCAAACTATGGCTACACCTTC. Translated, it gives CASSEERQPNYGYTF.

The rearrangement joins TRBV28 to TRBJ1-3; D remains ambiguous. V dropped 5 bases and J dropped 8 bases, with 7 bases sitting between them. The CDR3 spans 11 residues. Germline V gene data show CDR1 as MDHEN and CDR2 as SYDVKM. Written as DNA, the CDR3 is TGTGCCAGCAGTCCCACATACACCATATATTTT. Amino acid sequence: CASSPTYTIYF.

About this clonotype: Since the CDR3 does not end with the conserved phenylalanine or tryptophan, this likely comes from a read error. V gene TRBV20-1 combines with J gene TRBJ2-5; 9 nucleotides align to TRBD1. The CDR3 totals 15 residues. Trimming took 7 bases from V and 7 from J; bases not matched to a gene: 16. Per germline, CDR1 DFQATT and CDR2 SNEGSKA (reference sequence). CDR3 residues: CSVPGQGLRGGTQYL. In DNA form, the CDR3 reads TGCAGTGTCCCGGGACAGGGACTCAGAGGGGGGACCCAGTACCTC.

The V and J genes are TRBV25-1 and TRBJ2-7, with 7 positions matching TRBD2. Germline V gene data show CDR1 as MGHDK and CDR2 as SYGVNS. The CDR3 covers 15 residues. The CDR3 reads CACGGAPPCSYEQYF. CDR3 in DNA: TGTGCATGCGGGGGTGCACCTCCGTGCTCCTACGAGCAGTACTTC.

As concerns this clonotype: The junction shows a germline mismatch at one end, possibly a read error. The chain is built from TRBV20-1 and TRBJ2-2, with D possibly called TRBD1 or TRBD2 (6 bases each). Per germline, CDR1 DFQATT and CDR2 SNEGSKA (reference sequence). CDR3 length equals 15 residues. CDR3 protein: CSARDFRGDTGELFF. The CDR3 nucleotides are TGCAGTGCCAGAGATTTTAGGGGGGACACCGGGGAGCTGTTTTTT.

This clonotype was detected many times. CDR3 region: CASSQGPAEQYF. The DNA for the CDR3 is TGTGCCAGCAGTCAGGGGCCCGCCGAGCAGTACTTC. This sequence joins TRBV3-1 and TRBJ2-7; D possibly corresponds to TRBD1 (6 bases). Trimming took 6 bases from V and 6 from J, leaving 12 bases between them. This CDR3 contains 12 residues. Germline CDR1 LGHDT, CDR2 YNNKEL (reference sequence).

A note on this clonotype: One end of the junction varies from germline; a read error may be responsible. The rearrangement uses TRBV6-4 and TRBJ2-7; 8 bases are a match to TRBD2. CDR1 MRHNA and CDR2 SNTAGT come from the germline V gene. The CDR3 spans 14 residues. Here the CDR3 reads CAGSESGSSYEQYF. In DNA form, the CDR3 reads TGTGCCGGCAGTGAGAGCGGGAGCTCCTATGAGCAGTACTTC.

This clonotype showed up many times. The V and J genes are TRBV12-3 or TRBV12-4 and TRBJ2-2; D remains unclear. The CDR3 extends over 13 amino acids. The ends were cut back, 8 bases at V and 0 bases at J, with 7 bases in the middle. In DNA form, the CDR3 reads TGTGCCAGCGCGCGGTCGAACACCGGGGAGCTGTTTTTT. This translates into CASARSNTGELFF.

This clonotype was observed at least ten times. The chain recombines TRBV28 with TRBJ2-3; D is possibly TRBD1 (5 bases). This CDR3 comprises 14 residues. The germline gives CDR1 MDHEN, CDR2 SYDVKM. V gave up 3 bases and J gave up 2 bases, with 9 bases separating them. The CDR3 loop is CASSFRQYTDTQYF. The CDR3 coding sequence is TGTGCCAGCAGTTTTCGACAGTACACAGATACGCAGTATTTT.

This clonotype was picked up many times. Mismatch with germline at one junction end may stem from a read error. The chain joins TRBV30 to TRBJ1-6; no firm D call. This CDR3 has 12 amino acids. Germline V gives CDR1 GTSNPN, CDR2 SVGIG (reference sequence). The CDR3 sequence is CAWSVITGPPRF. In DNA, the CDR3 is TGTGCCTGGAGTGTCATTACCGGACCACCCCGCTTT.

The chain carries TRBV9 and TRBJ2-7; 11 bases match TRBD1. The V gene's germline CDR1 is SGDLS and CDR2 YYNGEE. The V and J ends lost 3 bases and 7 bases, in that order; junction bases with no gene match: 9. The CDR3 length is 15 residues. CDR3 nucleotides: TGTGCCAGCAGCGCGGGCGGACAGGGGGCGGGAGAGCAGTACTTC. It yields the protein CASSAGGQGAGEQYF.

This clonotype is labeled medium-sized. V is TRBV25-1 and J is TRBJ1-3; D gene unclear. Germline V gives CDR1 MGHDK, CDR2 SYGVNS. V lost 3 bases to trimming and J lost 2 bases, with 11 bases between them. The length of the CDR3 is 15 residues. The CDR3 sequence is CASSEQLGAGNTIYF. Here the CDR3 DNA reads TGTGCCAGCAGTGAGCAGTTAGGCGCTGGAAACACCATATATTTT.

This clonotype was counted ten times or more. The chain recombines TRBV28 with TRBJ1-2, with D perhaps TRBD1 (5 bases). Trimming left V 6 bases short and J 11 bases short, with 13 bases between. Germline lookup yields CDR1 MDHEN and CDR2 SYDVKM. The CDR3 runs to 11 residues. This CDR3 is CASSPGTRYTF. The CDR3 DNA reads as TGTGCCAGCAGCCCAGGGACGCGGTACACCTTC.

The V gene is TRBV7-3, the J gene TRBJ1-2; 7 positions match TRBD1. CDR1 is SGHTA and CDR2 is FQGTGA in the germline V gene. Unmatched junction bases numbered 12, after V lost 2 bases and J lost 3 bases. The CDR3 runs 17 residues. In nucleotides, the CDR3 is TGTGCCAGCAGCTTATTTAGCGGGAGGGGGCTTGACTATGGCTACACCTTC. Amino acids: CASSLFSGRGLDYGYTF.

Points on this clonotype: The missing conserved phenylalanine or tryptophan at the end of this CDR3 makes a read error likely. The chain is built from TRBV5-5 and TRBJ2-7; TRBD2 matches 7 bases. V was clipped by 2 bases and J by 5 bases; unmatched bases: 10. This CDR3 is 15 amino acids long. Germline-derived CDR1 and CDR2 are SGHKS and YYEKEE (reference sequence). The CDR3 nucleotides read TGTGCCAGCAGCTTAAGGCCCCGGGAGGCCCACGAGCAGTACCTC. Translation: CASSLRPREAHEQYL.

In its sample, this clonotype was seen a few times. This could be a read error, since a much larger clone is one nucleotide away. This chain links TRBV6-5 with TRBJ1-1, with 7 bases matching TRBD1. From germline, CDR1 is MNHEY and CDR2 SVGAGI. V shed 6 bases, J shed 4 bases, and the junction held 5 bases outside the gene matches. The CDR3 length is 13 residues. Here the CDR3 DNA reads TGTGCCAGCAGGGGAGGGGGCAGCACTGAAGCTTTCTTT. Translated: CASRGGGSTEAFF.

This clonotype was seen a handful of times. A much larger clone lies a single base off, so this may be a read error. The rearrangement links TRBV28 to TRBJ2-7; the match to TRBD1 covers 8 bases. The CDR3 length is 15 residues. The V gene's germline CDR1 is MDHEN and CDR2 SYDVKM. Trimming took 4 bases from V and 2 from J; bases not matched to a gene: 7. The CDR3 loop is CASSSRTGSAYEQYF. The CDR3 DNA follows: TGTGCCAGCAGTTCCCGGACAGGGAGCGCCTACGAGCAGTACTTC.

The rearrangement uses TRBV20-1 and TRBJ1-2, with 11 bases lining up with TRBD1. V was clipped by 4 bases and J by 4 bases; unmatched bases: 5. This CDR3 has 14 amino acids. The germline CDR1 and CDR2 sequences are DFQATT and SNEGSKA (reference sequence). CDR3 nucleotides: TGCAGTGCTACCCCCGGGACAGGGGGCTATGGCTACACCTTC. It codes for CSATPGTGGYGYTF.

Comments on this clonotype: This may arise from a read error, as a much more abundant clone is one base away. The genes are TRBV4-2 and TRBJ1-1; maybe TRBD1 (5 bases). Per the germline V gene, CDR1 is LGHNA and CDR2 is YNFKEQ. Trimming cost V 3 bases and J 1 base, with 12 bases left between them. The CDR3 covers 15 residues. DNA of the CDR3: TGTGCCAGCAGCCAGAGCAGGGCGGGGAACACTGAAGCTTTCTTT. Translated, it gives CASSQSRAGNTEAFF.

This clonotype was counted ten times or more. The genes are TRBV6-5 and TRBJ2-7, with D possibly being TRBD2 (5 bases). Germline lookup yields CDR1 MNHEY and CDR2 SVGAGI. V lost 0 bases and J lost 0, with 12 bases in between. CDR3 length: 16 amino acids. As DNA, the CDR3 is TGTGCCAGCAGTTACTCGTCGAGCGGCTTCTCCTACGAGCAGTACTTC. Protein sequence: CASSYSSSGFSYEQYF.

In its sample, this clonotype ranks as medium-sized. The chain links TRBV29-1 to TRBJ2-2; 7 bases line up with TRBD1. The germline V gene has CDR1 SQVTM and CDR2 ANQGSEA. This CDR3 is 14 amino acids long. Trimming took 3 bases from V and 6 from J; bases not matched to a gene: 7. CDR3 sequence: CSVDPTGIAGELFF. The CDR3 bases are TGCAGCGTTGACCCGACAGGGATCGCCGGGGAGCTGTTTTTT.

V and J are TRBV6-1 and TRBJ2-1; TRBD1 agrees at 7 bases. CDR1 is MNHNS, CDR2 SASEGT, per germline. The CDR3 sequence is 16 residues long. With V trimmed by 5 bases and J by 8 bases, 15 bases remained unmatched. CDR3 region: CASSHQGEPIGHEQFF. The CDR3 nucleotides are TGTGCCAGCAGTCATCAGGGGGAGCCGATCGGGCATGAGCAGTTCTTC.

This clonotype came up many times. V usage is TRBV5-1 and J usage is TRBJ1-2; a weak D match, TRBD1 (5 bases). Germline values: CDR1 SGHRS, CDR2 YFSETQ. The CDR3 is made up of 11 amino acids. Deletions cut 5 bases from V and 7 bases from J, with 9 bases between. The CDR3 reads CASSEGLGYTF. CDR3 DNA: TGCGCCAGCAGTGAGGGGCTTGGCTACACCTTC. The full variable domain, rest sourced from reference TRBV5-1 and TRBJ1-2, is KAGVTQTPRYLIKTRGQQVTLSCSPISGHRSVSWYQQTPGQGLQFLFEYFSETQRNKGNFPGRFSGRQFSNSRSEMNVSTLELGDSALYLCASSEGLGYTFGSGTRLTVV.

Ten or more counts support this clonotype. At one end, the junction sequence differs from germline, possibly due to a read error. The chain joins TRBV6-1 to TRBJ1-6, with TRBD1 matching 10 bases. The CDR3 is 11 residues long. The germline CDR1 and CDR2 sequences are MNHNS and SASEGT. CDR3 DNA sequence: TGTGCCAGCAGTAAGGGACAGGGGAACCGTTTT. It yields the protein CASSKGQGNRF.

The rearrangement uses TRBV7-4 and TRBJ2-1; 8 nucleotides line up with TRBD1. The germline CDR1 and CDR2 sequences are SGHVT and SQSDAQ. The CDR3 runs 15 residues. After removal of 6 bases from V and 2 bases from J, the junction contained 6 bases not matched to a gene. CDR3 protein: CASSLQGGTYNEQFF. In DNA form, the CDR3 reads TGTGCCAGCAGTTTACAGGGGGGAACCTACAATGAGCAGTTCTTC.

This clonotype appeared many times. The chain couples TRBV6-1 to TRBJ1-1; D gene unclear. The CDR3 is 14 residues long. V lost 5 bases and J 1 base, leaving 11 bases between the germline ends. Germline CDR1 reads MNHNS; CDR2 reads SASEGT. CDR3 loop: CASSLWRGNTEAFF. As DNA, the CDR3 is TGTGCCAGCAGTCTGTGGAGAGGGAACACTGAAGCTTTCTTT.